This TCR beta chain was identified during a study of cytomegalovirus exposure and HLA in healthy donors. Study-level background: Genotyping of more than 300 donors showed that over 80% belonged to the Caucasian-associated ancestry cluster.

This clone was found once. Antigen specificity is unknown. This CDR3 contains 15 residues. Trimming pared 1 base from V and 8 bases from J, leaving 17 bases between. Per germline, CDR1 SGHDN and CDR2 FVKESK. PCR involved 60 Vbeta and 13 Jbeta primers. Generated by immunoSEQ multiplex PCR, the TCRdb table keeps only in-frame clones and is missing some. The data contain 95,000 to 130,000 clones, roughly three quarters of them singletons. Study observations and caveats: Per a later analysis, HLA-associated TCR beta chains showed more clonal expansion than other, equally common TCR beta chains. A later analysis reported that several of the most significant clusters appeared to be linked to common viral pathogens, among them Epstein-Barr virus.

This receptor was identified in a man younger than 45 in good health and CMV-seropositive. This rearrangement joins TRBV14 to TRBJ1-2; possible D gene TRBD1, 6 bases. Sequencing was performed on PBMCs. The CDR3 loop reads CASSQGWGGPSGYTF. CDR3 sequence (DNA): TGTGCCAGCAGCCAAGGTTGGGGGGGGCCCTCCGGCTACACCTTC.